Each of the 18 T cell receptor beta chains below was sequenced from the same sample in a study of Graves' ophthalmopathy and Graves' hyperthyroidism. Amplified TCR beta CDR3 regions were obtained using RNA transcripts as template. HTBI primers served in a first-round RT-PCR, which a second-round multiplex PCR followed. TCRdb ran MiXCR on the multiplex PCR reads and lists one entry per CDR3 protein. Of 200,000 to 250,000 distinct CDR3 sequences detected, about a fifth appear once; the ten largest clones hold approximately 40%. The sample was peripheral blood. Receptor source: a woman between 50 and 59 years old with Graves' ophthalmopathy.

This clonotype was detected ten times or more. V and J are TRBV11-1 and TRBJ2-5; tentatively, D is TRBD1 or TRBD2 (6 bases each). CDR1 and CDR2 from the germline V gene are SGHAT and FQDESV (reference sequence). The ends were cut back, 5 bases at V and 2 bases at J, with 9 bases in the middle. This CDR3 has 13 residues. In nucleotides, the CDR3 is TGTGCCAGCAGCCGGGGGCAGCAAGAGACCCAGTACTTC. It codes for CASSRGQQETQYF.

This clonotype came up many times. This sequence joins TRBV9 and TRBJ1-5; D is ambiguous. CDR1 is SGDLS, CDR2 YYNGEE, per germline. The V end was cut by 1 base, the J end by 5 bases, with 13 bases between. The CDR3 runs 15 residues. The CDR3, as DNA: TGTGCCAGCAGCGTATCGGCTCGAGAAGATCAGCCCCAGCATTTT. It yields the protein CASSVSAREDQPQHF.

This clonotype has a single count. The rearrangement links TRBV9 to TRBJ1-1; the D gene is possibly TRBD1 (6 bases). The CDR3 extends over 14 amino acids. Germline values: CDR1 SGDLS, CDR2 YYNGEE. The V end lost 3 bases, the J end lost 4 bases, and 13 bases lay between the germline ends. CDR3 protein: CASSAGTLSTEAFF. The CDR3 DNA is TGTGCCAGCAGCGCAGGGACATTGAGCACTGAAGCTTTCTTT.

This clonotype was detected many times. The CDR3 DNA is TGCAGTGCAAAAGCGACAGGGACGGGGGTATATAGCAATCAGCCCCAGCATTTT. Translating it yields CSAKATGTGVYSNQPQHF. The chain employs TRBV20-1 and TRBJ1-5, with 7 bases aligning to TRBD1. The V and J ends lost 6 bases and 0 bases, in that order; junction bases with no gene match: 17. This CDR3 spans 18 amino acids. Germline-derived CDR1 and CDR2 are DFQATT and SNEGSKA (reference sequence).

This clonotype came up many times. This chain joins TRBV28 and TRBJ2-7; D remains ambiguous. The CDR3 sequence is 13 residues long. V lost 4 bases and J lost 2, with 9 bases in between. The germline V gene has CDR1 MDHEN and CDR2 SYDVKM. CDR3: CASSSPVAYEQYF. As DNA, the CDR3 is TGTGCCAGCAGTTCCCCGGTAGCCTACGAGCAGTACTTC.

This clonotype was recorded many times. One end of the junction varies from germline; a read error may be responsible. This rearrangement joins TRBV20-1 to TRBJ1-1; possible D gene TRBD1, 6 bases. CDR1 is DFQATT and CDR2 is SNEGSKA in the germline V gene (reference sequence). The CDR3 has 15 residues. In DNA, the CDR3 is TGCAGTGCCAGAGGGTACCTCACCGGACAGACTGAAGCTTTCTTT. Translated, it gives CSARGYLTGQTEAFF.

This sequence joins TRBV6-2 or TRBV6-3 and TRBJ2-5; no reliable D call. Germline-derived CDR1 and CDR2 are MNHEY and SVGEGT. This CDR3 comprises 14 residues. Deletions cut 7 bases from V and 0 bases from J, with 12 bases between. DNA of the CDR3: TGTGCCAGCACAAGGACGGAGTACCAAGAGACCCAGTACTTC. This sequence encodes CASTRTEYQETQYF.

V and J are TRBV25-1 and TRBJ2-7; D is unresolved. The CDR3 runs 9 residues. The germline gives CDR1 MGHDK, CDR2 SYGVNS. Between the trimmed V and J ends, which lost 10 bases and 7 bases, there was a span of 8 bases. The CDR3 reads CAIRGEQYF. Here the CDR3 DNA reads TGTGCCATCAGAGGAGAGCAGTACTTC.

This clonotype has at least ten counts. The chain uses TRBV25-1 and TRBJ1-6; D gene unclear. Germline CDR1 MGHDK, CDR2 SYGVNS. The CDR3 has 14 residues. V was shortened by 2 bases and J by 11 bases, with 13 bases between the two germline ends. CDR3 DNA: TGTGCCAGCAGTGAAGTGGATATGCTGGCACCCCTCCACTTT. Its translation is CASSEVDMLAPLHF.

In this sample, this clonotype turned up many times. The chain uses TRBV12-5 and TRBJ2-7; D might be TRBD1 (6 bases). From germline, CDR1 is LGHNT and CDR2 FRNRAP. The V and J ends lost 0 bases and 2 bases respectively, with 23 bases between them. The CDR3 is made up of 19 amino acids. CDR3 loop: CASGLVPLDRRGLTYEQYF. The DNA of the CDR3 is TGTGCTAGTGGTTTGGTCCCCTTGGACAGACGAGGGCTAACCTACGAGCAGTACTTC.

V and J are TRBV29-1 and TRBJ2-7; 7 bases align to TRBD2. V lost 5 bases, J lost 0 bases, and 4 bases stayed unmatched. Germline V gene sequence: CDR1 SQVTM, CDR2 ANQGSEA. CDR3 size: 13 residues. The CDR3 region has the DNA TGCAGCGTTCGTGGCGGGAGCTCCTACGAGCAGTACTTC. Protein product: CSVRGGSSYEQYF.

The chain links TRBV11-2 to TRBJ1-6; D remains unclear. V dropped 3 bases and J dropped 10 bases, with 10 bases sitting between them. The germline V gene has CDR1 SGHAT and CDR2 FQNNGV. The CDR3 extends over 13 amino acids. CDR3 sequence reads: CASSFKTNSPLHF. The CDR3 nucleotides read TGTGCCAGCAGCTTCAAGACCAACTCACCCCTCCACTTT.

The chain employs TRBV28 and TRBJ1-2; the D is unclear. V was pared by 7 bases and J by 7 bases, with 13 bases between. The CDR3 is 12 residues long. From germline, CDR1 is MDHEN and CDR2 SYDVKM. This CDR3 reads CASTWGSSGYTF. CDR3 in DNA: TGTGCCAGCACCTGGGGTTCAAGTGGCTACACCTTC.

The J gene is TRBJ2-7, the V gene TRBV12-3 or TRBV12-4, with D tentatively TRBD2 (6 bases). The CDR3 covers 17 residues. Trimming left V 5 bases short and J 2 bases short, with 22 bases between. This CDR3 is CASSPSGATMFTYEQYF. CDR3 coding DNA: TGTGCCAGCAGTCCTTCGGGAGCCACCATGTTTACCTACGAGCAGTACTTC.

This clonotype was found many times. The rearrangement links TRBV29-1 to TRBJ2-7; D perhaps matches TRBD2 (6 bases). Germline CDR1 is SQVTM and CDR2 is ANQGSEA. The CDR3 length is 11 residues. V was trimmed by 6 bases and J by 7 bases, leaving 13 bases between them. CDR3 amino acids: CSVRDPFEQYF. CDR3 nucleotides: TGCAGCGTGCGGGACCCCTTTGAGCAGTACTTC.

Only a few counts were recorded for this clonotype. This chain joins TRBV4-1 and TRBJ2-3; 7 positions match TRBD1. Germline CDR1 MGHRA, CDR2 YSYEKL. The CDR3 consists of 18 residues. V lost 0 bases, J lost 4 bases, and 13 bases stayed unmatched. CDR3 in DNA: TGCGCCAGCAGCCAAGATCATGGGACAGAGGGTGTGGCAGATACGCAGTATTTT. This translates into CASSQDHGTEGVADTQYF.

This clonotype was counted between two and nine times. This chain uses TRBV11-2 with TRBJ2-5; D may be TRBD2 (6 bases). The CDR3 covers 15 residues. Trimming cost V 1 base and J 0 bases, with 9 bases left between them. The germline V gene encodes CDR1 SGHAT and CDR2 FQNNGV. The CDR3 DNA reads as TGTGCCAGCAGCTTAGGGGGGGACCACCAAGAGACCCAGTACTTC. Protein sequence: CASSLGGDHQETQYF.

This clonotype was recorded at least ten times. This chain connects TRBV19 to TRBJ1-5, with 9 bases aligning to TRBD1. The V and J ends lost 6 bases and 7 bases, in that order; junction bases with no gene match: 10. CDR3 length: 15 amino acids. Germline V CDR1 and CDR2: LNHDA, SQIVND (reference sequence). CDR3 sequence reads: CASRDRGAPGQPQHF. Written as DNA, the CDR3 is TGTGCCAGTAGAGACAGGGGGGCGCCAGGGCAGCCCCAGCATTTT. Together with reference TRBV19 and TRBJ1-5, the CDR3 gives the full variable domain: DGGITQSPKYLFRKEGQNVTLSCEQNLNHDAMYWYRQDPGQGLRLIYYSQIVNDFQKGDIAEGYSVSREKKESFPLTVTSAQKNPTAFYLCASRDRGAPGQPQHFGDGTRLSIL.